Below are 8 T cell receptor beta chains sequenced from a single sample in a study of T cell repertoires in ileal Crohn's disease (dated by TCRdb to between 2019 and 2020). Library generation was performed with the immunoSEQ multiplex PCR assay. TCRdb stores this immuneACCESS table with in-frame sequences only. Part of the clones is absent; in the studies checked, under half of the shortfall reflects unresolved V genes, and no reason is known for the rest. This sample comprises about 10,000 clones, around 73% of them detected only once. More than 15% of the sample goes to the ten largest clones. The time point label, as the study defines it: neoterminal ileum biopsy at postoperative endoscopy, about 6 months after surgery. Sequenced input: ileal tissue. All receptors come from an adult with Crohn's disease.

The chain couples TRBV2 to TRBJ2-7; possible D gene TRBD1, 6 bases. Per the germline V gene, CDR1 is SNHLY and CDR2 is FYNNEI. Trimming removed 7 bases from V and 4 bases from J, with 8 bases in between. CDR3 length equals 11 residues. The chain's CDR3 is CASIQGYEQYF. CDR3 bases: TGTGCCAGCATACAGGGTTACGAGCAGTACTTC.

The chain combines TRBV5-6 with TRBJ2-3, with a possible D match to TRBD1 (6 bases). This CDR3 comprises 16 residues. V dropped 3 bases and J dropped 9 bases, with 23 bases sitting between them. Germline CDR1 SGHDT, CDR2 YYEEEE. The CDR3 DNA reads TGTGCCAGCAGCTATGGGGAATTAAACAGGGCAGGCACGCAGTATTTT. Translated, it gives CASSYGELNRAGTQYF.

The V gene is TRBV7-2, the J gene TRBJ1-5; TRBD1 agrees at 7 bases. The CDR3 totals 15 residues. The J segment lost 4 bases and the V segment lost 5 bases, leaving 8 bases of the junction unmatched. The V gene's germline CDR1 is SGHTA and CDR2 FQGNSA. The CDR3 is CASSPRGTENQPQHF. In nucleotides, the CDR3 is TGTGCCAGCAGCCCCCGCGGGACAGAGAATCAGCCCCAGCATTTT. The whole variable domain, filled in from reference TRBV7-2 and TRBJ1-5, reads GAGVSQSPSNKVTEKGKDVELRCDPISGHTALYWYRQSLGQGLEFLIYFQGNSAPDKSGLPSDRFSAERTGGSVSTLTIQRTQQEDSAVYLCASSPRGTENQPQHFGDGTRLSIL.

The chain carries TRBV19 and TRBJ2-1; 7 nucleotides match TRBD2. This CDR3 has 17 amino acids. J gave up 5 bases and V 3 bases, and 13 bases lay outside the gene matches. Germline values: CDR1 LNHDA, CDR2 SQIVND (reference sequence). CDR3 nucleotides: TGTGCCAGTAGTATTCGAAGAGCGGGAATACCAAACAATGAGCAGTTCTTC. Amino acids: CASSIRRAGIPNNEQFF.

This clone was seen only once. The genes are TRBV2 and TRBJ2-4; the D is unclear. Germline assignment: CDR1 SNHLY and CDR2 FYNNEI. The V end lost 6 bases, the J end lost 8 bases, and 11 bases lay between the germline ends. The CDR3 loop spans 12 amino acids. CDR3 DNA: TGTGCCAGCAGGGGCTACGCCCACATTCAGTACTTC. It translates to CASRGYAHIQYF.

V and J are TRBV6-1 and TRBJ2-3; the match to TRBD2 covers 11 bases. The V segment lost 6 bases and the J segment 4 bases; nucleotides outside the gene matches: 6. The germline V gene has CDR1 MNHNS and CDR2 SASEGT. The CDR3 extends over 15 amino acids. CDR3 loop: CASRDLAGGPDTQYF. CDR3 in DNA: TGTGCCAGCAGGGACTTAGCGGGGGGGCCAGATACGCAGTATTTT.

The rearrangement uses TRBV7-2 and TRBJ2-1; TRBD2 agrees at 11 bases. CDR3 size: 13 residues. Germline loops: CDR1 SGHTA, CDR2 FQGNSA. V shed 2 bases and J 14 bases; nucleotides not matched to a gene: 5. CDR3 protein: CASSLRETSGEFF. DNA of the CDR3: TGTGCCAGCAGCTTAAGGGAGACTAGCGGGGAGTTCTTC.

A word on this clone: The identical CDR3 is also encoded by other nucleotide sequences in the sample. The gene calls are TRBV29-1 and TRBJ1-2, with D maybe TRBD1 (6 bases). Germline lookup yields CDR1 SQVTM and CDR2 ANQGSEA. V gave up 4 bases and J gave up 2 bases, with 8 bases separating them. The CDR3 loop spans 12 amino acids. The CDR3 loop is CSVGQGNYGYTF. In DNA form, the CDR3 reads TGCAGCGTTGGGCAGGGGAACTATGGCTACACCTTC.